This T cell receptor beta chain appears in the sequencing data of a study of cytomegalovirus exposure and HLA in healthy donors. This CDR3 has 14 amino acids. Losses at the gene ends were 4 bases for V and 8 bases for J; bases not matched to a gene: 7. CDR1 is SGHRS, CDR2 YFSETQ, per germline. 13 Jbeta primers and 60 Vbeta primers were used for the PCR. The protocol was immunoSEQ multiplex PCR, while the TCRdb copy is restricted to in-frame clones and leaves out a portion. The sample records about 99,000 clones, around 60% being singletons. This clone was observed a handful of times. The sample consisted of PBMCs. This receptor was obtained from a woman between 45 and 60 years old in good health and CMV-seronegative. This sequence joins TRBV5-1 and TRBJ1-4; 8 positions agree with TRBD1. The CDR3 loop is CASSPGQGGEKLFF. CDR3 coding DNA: TGCGCCAGCAGCCCCGGACAGGGCGGAGAAAAACTGTTTTTT.